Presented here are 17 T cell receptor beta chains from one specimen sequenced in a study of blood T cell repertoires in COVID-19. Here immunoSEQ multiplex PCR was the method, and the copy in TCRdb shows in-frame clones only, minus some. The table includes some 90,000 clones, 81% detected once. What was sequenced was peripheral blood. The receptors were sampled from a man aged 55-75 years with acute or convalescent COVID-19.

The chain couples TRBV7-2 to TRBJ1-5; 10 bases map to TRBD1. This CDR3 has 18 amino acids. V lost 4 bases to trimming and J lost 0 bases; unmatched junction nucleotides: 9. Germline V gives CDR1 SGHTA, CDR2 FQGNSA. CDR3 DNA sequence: TGTGCCAGCAGCTACGCGACAGGGGGCGCGTATAGCAATCAGCCCCAGCATTTT. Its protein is CASSYATGGAYSNQPQHF.

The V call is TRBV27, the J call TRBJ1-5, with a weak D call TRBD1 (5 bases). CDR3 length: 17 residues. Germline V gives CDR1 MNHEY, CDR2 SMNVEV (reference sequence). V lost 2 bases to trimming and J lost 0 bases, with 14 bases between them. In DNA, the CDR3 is TGTGCCAGCAGTTTACGGGGGGACCCAAATAGCAATCAGCCCCAGCATTTT. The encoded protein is CASSLRGDPNSNQPQHF.

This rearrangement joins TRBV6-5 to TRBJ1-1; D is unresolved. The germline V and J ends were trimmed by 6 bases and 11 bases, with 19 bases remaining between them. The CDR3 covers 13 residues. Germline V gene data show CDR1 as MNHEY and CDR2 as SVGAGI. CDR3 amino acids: CASRNGFIEEAFF. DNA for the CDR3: TGTGCCAGCAGGAACGGGTTTATCGAGGAGGCTTTCTTT.

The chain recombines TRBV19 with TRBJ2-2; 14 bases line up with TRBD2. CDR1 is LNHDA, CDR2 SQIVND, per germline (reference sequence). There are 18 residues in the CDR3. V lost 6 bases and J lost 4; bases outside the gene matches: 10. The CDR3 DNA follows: TGTGCCAGTAGGCTGACTAGCGGGAGGGCCAGGGCCACCGGGGAGCTGTTTTTT. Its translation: CASRLTSGRARATGELFF.

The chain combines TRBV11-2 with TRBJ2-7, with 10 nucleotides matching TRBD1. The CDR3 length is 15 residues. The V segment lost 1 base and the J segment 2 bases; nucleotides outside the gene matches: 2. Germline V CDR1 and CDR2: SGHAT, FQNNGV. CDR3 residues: CASSLGTGGTYEQYF. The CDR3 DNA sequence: TGTGCCAGCAGCTTAGGGACAGGGGGTACCTACGAGCAGTACTTC.

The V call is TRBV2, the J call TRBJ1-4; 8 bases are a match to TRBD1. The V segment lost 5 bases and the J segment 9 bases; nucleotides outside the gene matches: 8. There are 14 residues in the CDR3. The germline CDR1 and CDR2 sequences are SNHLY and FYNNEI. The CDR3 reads CASSLSRDRQKLFF. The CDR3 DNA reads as TGTGCCAGCAGTCTTTCCCGGGACAGGCAAAAACTGTTTTTT.

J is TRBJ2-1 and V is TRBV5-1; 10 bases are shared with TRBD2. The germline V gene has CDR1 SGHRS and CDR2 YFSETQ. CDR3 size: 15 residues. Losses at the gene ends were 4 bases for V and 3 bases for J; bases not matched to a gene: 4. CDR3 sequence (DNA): TGCGCCAGCAGCGAGCGGGAGGGCTACTACAATGAGCAGTTCTTC. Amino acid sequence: CASSEREGYYNEQFF.

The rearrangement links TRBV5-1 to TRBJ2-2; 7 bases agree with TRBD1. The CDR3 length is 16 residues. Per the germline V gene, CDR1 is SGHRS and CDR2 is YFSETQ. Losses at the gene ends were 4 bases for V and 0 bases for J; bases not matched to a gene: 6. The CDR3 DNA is TGCGCCAGCAGCAGAGCCGGGACAGCGAACACCGGGGAGCTGTTTTTT. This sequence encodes CASSRAGTANTGELFF.

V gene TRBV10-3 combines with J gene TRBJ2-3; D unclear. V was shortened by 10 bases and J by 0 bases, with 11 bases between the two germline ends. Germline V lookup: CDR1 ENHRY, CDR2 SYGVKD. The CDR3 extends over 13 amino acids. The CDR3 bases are TGTGCCACCGTAGCAGAAAGCACAGATACGCAGTATTTT. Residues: CATVAESTDTQYF.

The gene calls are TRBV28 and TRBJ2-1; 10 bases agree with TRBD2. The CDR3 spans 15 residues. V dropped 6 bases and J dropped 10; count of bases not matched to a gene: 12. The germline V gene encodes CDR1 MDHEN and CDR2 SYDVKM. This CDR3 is CASSLVPGLAPEQFF. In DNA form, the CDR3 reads TGTGCCAGCAGCCTTGTCCCGGGACTAGCGCCCGAGCAGTTCTTC.

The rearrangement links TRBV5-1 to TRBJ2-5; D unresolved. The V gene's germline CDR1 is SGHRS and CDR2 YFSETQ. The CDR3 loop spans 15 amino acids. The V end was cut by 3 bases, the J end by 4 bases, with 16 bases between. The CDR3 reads CASSSSTRSGETQYF. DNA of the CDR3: TGCGCCAGCAGCTCATCGACGCGGTCGGGAGAGACCCAGTACTTC.

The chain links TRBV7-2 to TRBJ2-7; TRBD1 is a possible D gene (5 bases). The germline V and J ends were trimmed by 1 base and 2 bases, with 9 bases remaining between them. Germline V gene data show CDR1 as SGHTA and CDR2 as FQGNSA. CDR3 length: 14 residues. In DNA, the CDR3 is TGTGCCAGCAGCTTAGTGGACATCACCTACGAGCAGTACTTC. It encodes CASSLVDITYEQYF.

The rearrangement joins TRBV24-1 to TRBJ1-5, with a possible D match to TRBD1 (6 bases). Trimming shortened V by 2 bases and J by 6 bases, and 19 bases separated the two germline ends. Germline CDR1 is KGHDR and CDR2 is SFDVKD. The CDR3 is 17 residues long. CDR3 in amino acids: CATSDSQGSHSFQPQHF. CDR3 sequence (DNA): TGTGCCACCAGTGATTCACAGGGCTCCCATAGTTTTCAGCCCCAGCATTTT.

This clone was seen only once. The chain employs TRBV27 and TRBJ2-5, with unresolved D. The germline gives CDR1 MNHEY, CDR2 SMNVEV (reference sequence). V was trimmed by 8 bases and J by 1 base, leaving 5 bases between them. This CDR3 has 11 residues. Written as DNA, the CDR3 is TGTGCCAGCGGGCCCCAAGAGACCCAGTACTTC. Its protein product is CASGPQETQYF.

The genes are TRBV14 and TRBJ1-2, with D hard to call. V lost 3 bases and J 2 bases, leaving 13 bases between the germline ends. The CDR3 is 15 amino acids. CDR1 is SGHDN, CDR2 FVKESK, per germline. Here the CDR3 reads CASSHYELPNYGYTF. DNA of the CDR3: TGTGCCAGCAGCCACTACGAGCTCCCAAACTATGGCTACACCTTC.

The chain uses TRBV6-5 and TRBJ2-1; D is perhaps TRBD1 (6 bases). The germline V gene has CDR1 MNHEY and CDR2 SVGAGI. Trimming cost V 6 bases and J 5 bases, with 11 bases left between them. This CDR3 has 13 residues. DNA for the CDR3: TGTGCCAGCAGCCGCACAGGGAACAATGAGCAGTTCTTC. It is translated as CASSRTGNNEQFF.

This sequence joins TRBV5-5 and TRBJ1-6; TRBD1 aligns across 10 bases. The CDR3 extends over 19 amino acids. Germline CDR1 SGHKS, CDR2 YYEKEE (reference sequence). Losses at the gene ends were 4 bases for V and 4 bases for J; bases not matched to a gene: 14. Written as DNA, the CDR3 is TGTGCCAGCAGCACCGCCCCCGGGACAGGGGCTTCGTATAATTCACCCCTCCACTTT. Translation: CASSTAPGTGASYNSPLHF.